A selection of T cell receptor beta chains follows, all from one sample in a study of blood T cell repertoires in COVID-19. Libraries were prepared by immunoSEQ multiplex PCR; TCRdb keeps only in-frame clonotypes and omits some of them. The sample records about 170,000 clones, 88% being singletons. Input material: peripheral blood. The receptors originated from a middle-aged man who had recovered from COVID-19. Each CDR3 is given with its conserved first and last residue. A D gene is named only where the DNA matches it firmly. Clone size is stated in some rows and not others, as once, few, many or a class when expanded.

v_gene	j_gene	d_gene	abundance	CDR3nt	CDR3aa
TRBV25-1	TRBJ2-7	-	few	TGTGCCAGCTCCCTAGGGGGACCTTACGAGCAGTACTTC	CASSLGGPYEQYF
TRBV5-1	TRBJ1-4	TRBD1	-	TGCGCCAGCAGTTGGACACCGGGACAGGGTCGGGAAAAACTGTTTTTT	CASSWTPGQGREKLFF
TRBV5-5	TRBJ2-1	TRBD1	-	TGTGCCAGCAGCCAACTGACAGGGAGCTACAATGAGCAGTTCTTC	CASSQLTGSYNEQFF
TRBV7-2	TRBJ2-7	TRBD2	-	TGTGCCAGCAGCTTAGGAGCGGGGGTTCCTTACTTC	CASSLGAGVPYF
TRBV19	TRBJ1-4	TRBD1	-	TGTGCCAGTAGTCCAGGACAGGGAAGGTCAAAACTGTTTTTT	CASSPGQGRSKLFF
TRBV11-3	TRBJ2-3	-	-	TGTGCCAGCAGCTCAATATACAGGGCTGAGGGCACAGATACGCAGTATTTT	CASSSIYRAEGTDTQYF
TRBV4-1	TRBJ1-2	TRBD1	-	TGCGCCAGCAGCCCCCGGGACAGCAATGTCTATGGCTACACCTTC	CASSPRDSNVYGYTF
TRBV28	TRBJ2-7	-	-	TGTGCCAGCAGTTTTCTACGGACTACCTACGAGCAGTACTTC	CASSFLRTTYEQYF
TRBV10-1	TRBJ2-1	TRBD2	-	TGCGCCAGCAAGACTAGCGGACCCGACAATGAGCAGTTCTTC	CASKTSGPDNEQFF
TRBV7-3	TRBJ2-3	TRBD2	-	TGTGCCAGCAGCACGGGGACTAGGACAGATACGCAGTATTTT	CASSTGTRTDTQYF
TRBV11-2	TRBJ2-3	-	-	TGTGCCAGCAGCCCGCTGGCGGTCAGCACAGATACGCAGTATTTT	CASSPLAVSTDTQYF
TRBV5-4	TRBJ1-6	TRBD1	-	TGTGCCAGCAGGGGCCCGGGACAGAATAATTCACCCCTCCACTTT	CASRGPGQNNSPLHF
TRBV5-1	TRBJ1-4	TRBD1	few	TGCGCCAGCAATTCAGGACAGGGAAATAGGCCTAATGAAAAACTGTTTTTT	CASNSGQGNRPNEKLFF
TRBV6-5	TRBJ2-5	-	few	TGTGCCAGCAGTTACGGCGGACAGATGGAGACCCAGTACTTC	CASSYGGQMETQYF
TRBV20-1	TRBJ2-7	TRBD2	-	TGCAGTGCTACTGACGCTGGCGGGAGCGGCGAGCAGTACTTC	CSATDAGGSGEQYF
TRBV6-5	TRBJ1-2	-	-	TGTGCCAGCAGACTTACCTTCGGGGGGGTACATGGCTACACCTTC	CASRLTFGGVHGYTF
TRBV4-3	TRBJ2-7	-	-	TGCGCCAGCAGCCAAGAGACGGGGAGCTCCTACGAGCAGTACTTC	CASSQETGSSYEQYF
TRBV19	TRBJ2-7	-	-	TGTGCCAGTAGTGTCGGTCTTTCCTACGAGCAGTACTTC	CASSVGLSYEQYF
TRBV2	TRBJ1-1	TRBD1	-	TGTGCCAGCAGAGAAGACAGGGAAAGATTCGCTGAAGCTTTCTTT	CASREDRERFAEAFF
TRBV5-6	TRBJ2-1	TRBD1	-	TGTGCCAGCAGCTTGGCAGGGGGCAAGGGCAATGAGCAGTTCTTC	CASSLAGGKGNEQFF
TRBV19	TRBJ1-1	-	-	TGTGCCAGTAGTATAGGGGTGGAGGGGAGCACTGAAGCTTTCTTT	CASSIGVEGSTEAFF